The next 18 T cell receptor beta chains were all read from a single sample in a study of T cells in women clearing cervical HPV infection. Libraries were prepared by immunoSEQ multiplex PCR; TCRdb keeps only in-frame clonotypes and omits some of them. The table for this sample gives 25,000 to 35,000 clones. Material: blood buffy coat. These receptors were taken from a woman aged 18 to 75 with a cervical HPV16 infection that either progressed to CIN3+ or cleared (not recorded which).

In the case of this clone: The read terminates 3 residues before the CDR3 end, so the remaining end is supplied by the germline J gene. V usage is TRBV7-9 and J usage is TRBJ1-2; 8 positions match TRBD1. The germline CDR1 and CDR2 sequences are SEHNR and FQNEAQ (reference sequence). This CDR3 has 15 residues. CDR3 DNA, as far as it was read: TGTGCCAGCAGCTTGACTCAGGGGGCTACCTACGAC. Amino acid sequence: CASSLTQGATYD. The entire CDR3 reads CASSLTQGATYDYTF.

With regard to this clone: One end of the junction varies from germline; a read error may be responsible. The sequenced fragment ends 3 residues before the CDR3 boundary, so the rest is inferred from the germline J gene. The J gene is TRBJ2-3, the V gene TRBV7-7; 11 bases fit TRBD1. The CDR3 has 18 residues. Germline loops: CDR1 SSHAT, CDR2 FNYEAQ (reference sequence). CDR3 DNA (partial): TGTGCTAGCAGCCCTCCTCTCTGGGACAGGGGGTTAACGGAGACG. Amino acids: CASSPPLWDRGLTET. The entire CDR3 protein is CASSPPLWDRGLTETQYF. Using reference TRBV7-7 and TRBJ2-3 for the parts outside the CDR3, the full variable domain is GAGVSQSPRYKVTKRGQDVTLRCDPISSHATLYWYQQALGQGPEFLTYFNYEAQPDKSGLPSDRFSAERPEGSISTLTIQRTEQRDSAMYRCASSPPLWDRGLTETQYFGPGTRLTVL.

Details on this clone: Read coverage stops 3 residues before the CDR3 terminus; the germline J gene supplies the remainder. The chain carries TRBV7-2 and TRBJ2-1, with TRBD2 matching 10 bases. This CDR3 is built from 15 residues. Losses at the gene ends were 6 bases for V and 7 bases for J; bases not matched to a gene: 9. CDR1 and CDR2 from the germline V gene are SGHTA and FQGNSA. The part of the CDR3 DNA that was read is TGTGCCAGCAGACCTATAGCGGGAGGTAGGAATGAG. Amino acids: CASRPIAGGRNE. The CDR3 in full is CASRPIAGGRNEQFF.

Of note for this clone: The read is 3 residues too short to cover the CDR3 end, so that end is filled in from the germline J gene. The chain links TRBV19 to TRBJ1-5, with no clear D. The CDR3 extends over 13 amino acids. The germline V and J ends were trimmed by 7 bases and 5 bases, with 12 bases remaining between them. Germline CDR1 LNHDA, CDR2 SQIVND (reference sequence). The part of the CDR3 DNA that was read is TGTGCCAGTAACTTTAACAGAGATCAGCCC. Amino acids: CASNFNRDQP. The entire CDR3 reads CASNFNRDQPQHF.

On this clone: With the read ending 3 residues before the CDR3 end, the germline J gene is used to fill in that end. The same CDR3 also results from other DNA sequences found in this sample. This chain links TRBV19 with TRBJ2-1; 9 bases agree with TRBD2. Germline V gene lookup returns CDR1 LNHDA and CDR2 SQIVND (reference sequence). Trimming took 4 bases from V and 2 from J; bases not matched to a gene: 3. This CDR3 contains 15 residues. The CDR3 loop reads CASSRAGGPYNEQFF. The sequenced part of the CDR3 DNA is TGTGCCAGTAGTAGGGCGGGAGGGCCCTACAATGAG.

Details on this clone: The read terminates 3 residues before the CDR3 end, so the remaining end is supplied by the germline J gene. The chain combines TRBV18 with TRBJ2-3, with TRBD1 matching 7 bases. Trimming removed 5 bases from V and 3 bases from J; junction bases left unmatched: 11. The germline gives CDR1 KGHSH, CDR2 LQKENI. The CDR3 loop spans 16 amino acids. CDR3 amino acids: CASSSLTGSTTDTQYF. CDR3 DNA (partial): TGTGCCAGCTCATCCCTGACAGGGTCAACGACAGATACG. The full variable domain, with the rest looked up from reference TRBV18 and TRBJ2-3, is NAGVMQNPRHLVRRRGQEARLRCSPMKGHSHVYWYRQLPEEGLKFMVYLQKENIIDESGMPKERFSAEFPKEGPSILRIQQVVRGDSAAYFCASSSLTGSTTDTQYFGPGTRLTVL.

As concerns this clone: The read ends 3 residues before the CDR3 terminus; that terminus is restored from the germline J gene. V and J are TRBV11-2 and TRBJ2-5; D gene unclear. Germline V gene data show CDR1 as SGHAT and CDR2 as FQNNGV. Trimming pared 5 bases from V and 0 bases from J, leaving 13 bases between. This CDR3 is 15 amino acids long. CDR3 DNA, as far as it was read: TGTGCCAGCAGCAGACACTCCTTGGACCAAGAGACC. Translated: CASSRHSLDQET. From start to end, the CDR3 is CASSRHSLDQETQYF.

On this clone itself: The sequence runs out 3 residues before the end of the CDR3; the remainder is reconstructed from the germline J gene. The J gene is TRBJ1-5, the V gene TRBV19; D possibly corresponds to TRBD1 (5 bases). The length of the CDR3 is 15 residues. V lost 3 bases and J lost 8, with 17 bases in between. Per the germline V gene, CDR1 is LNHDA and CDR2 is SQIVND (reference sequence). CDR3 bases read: TGTGCCAGTAGTATTTATTTGGGACTTGGGGAGCCC. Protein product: CASSIYLGLGEP. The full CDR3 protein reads CASSIYLGLGEPQHF.

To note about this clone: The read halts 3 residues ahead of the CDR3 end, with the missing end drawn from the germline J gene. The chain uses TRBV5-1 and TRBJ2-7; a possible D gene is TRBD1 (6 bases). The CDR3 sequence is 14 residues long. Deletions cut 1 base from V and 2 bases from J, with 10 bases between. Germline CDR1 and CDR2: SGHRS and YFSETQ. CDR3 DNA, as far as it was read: TGCGCCAGCAGCTTGACAGGGTTCACCTACGAG. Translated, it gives CASSLTGFTYE. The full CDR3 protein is CASSLTGFTYEQYF.

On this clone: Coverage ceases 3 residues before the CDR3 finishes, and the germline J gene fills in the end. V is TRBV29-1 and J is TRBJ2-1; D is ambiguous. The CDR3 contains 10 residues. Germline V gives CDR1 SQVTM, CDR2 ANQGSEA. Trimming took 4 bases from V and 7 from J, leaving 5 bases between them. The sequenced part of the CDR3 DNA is TGCAGCGTTGTACGGAATGAG. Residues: CSVVRNE. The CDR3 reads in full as CSVVRNEQFF.

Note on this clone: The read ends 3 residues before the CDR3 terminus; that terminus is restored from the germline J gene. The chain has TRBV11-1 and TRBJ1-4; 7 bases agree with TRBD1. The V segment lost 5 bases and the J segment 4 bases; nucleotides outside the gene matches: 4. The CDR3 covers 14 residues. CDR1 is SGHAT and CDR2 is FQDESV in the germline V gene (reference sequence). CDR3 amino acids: CASSPGQRNEKLFF. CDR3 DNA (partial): TGTGCCAGCAGCCCGGGACAGCGTAATGAAAAA.

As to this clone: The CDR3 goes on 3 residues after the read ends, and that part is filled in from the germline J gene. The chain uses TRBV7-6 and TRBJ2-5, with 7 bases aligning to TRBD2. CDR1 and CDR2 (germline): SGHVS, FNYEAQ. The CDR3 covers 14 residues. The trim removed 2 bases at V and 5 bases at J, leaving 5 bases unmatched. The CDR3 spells CASSLSGGRETQYF. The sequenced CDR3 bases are TGTGCCAGCAGCTTATCGGGGGGTCGGGAGACC.

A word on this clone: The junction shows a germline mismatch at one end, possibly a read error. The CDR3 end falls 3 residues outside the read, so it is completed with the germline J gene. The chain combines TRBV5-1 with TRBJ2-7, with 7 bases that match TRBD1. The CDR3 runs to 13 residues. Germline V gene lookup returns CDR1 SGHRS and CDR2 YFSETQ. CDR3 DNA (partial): TGCGCCAGCAGTTTGGAGACAGGGTACGAG. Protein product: CASSLETGYE. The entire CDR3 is CASSLETGYEQYF.

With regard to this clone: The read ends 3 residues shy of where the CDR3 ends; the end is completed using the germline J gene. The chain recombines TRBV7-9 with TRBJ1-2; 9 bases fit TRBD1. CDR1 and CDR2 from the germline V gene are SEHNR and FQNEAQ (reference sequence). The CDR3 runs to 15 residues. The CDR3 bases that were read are TGTGCCAGCAGCCCGGGACAGGGCGGAGGAAAGACC. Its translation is CASSPGQGGGKT. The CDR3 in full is CASSPGQGGGKTYTF.

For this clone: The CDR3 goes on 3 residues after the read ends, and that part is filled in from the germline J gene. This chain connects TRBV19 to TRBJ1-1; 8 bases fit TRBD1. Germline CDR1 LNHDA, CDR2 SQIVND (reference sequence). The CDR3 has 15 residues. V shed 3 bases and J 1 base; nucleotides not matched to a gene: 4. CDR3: CASSIQTGANTEAFF. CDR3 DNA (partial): TGTGCCAGTAGTATCCAGACAGGGGCGAACACTGAA.

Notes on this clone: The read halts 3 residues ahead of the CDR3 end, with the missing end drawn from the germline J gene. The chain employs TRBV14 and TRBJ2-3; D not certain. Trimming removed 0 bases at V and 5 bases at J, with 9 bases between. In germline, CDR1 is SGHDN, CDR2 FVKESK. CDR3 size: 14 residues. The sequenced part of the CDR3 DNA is TGTGCCAGCAGCCAAGACGGGTCGGGAGATACG. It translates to CASSQDGSGDT. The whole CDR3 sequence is CASSQDGSGDTQYF.

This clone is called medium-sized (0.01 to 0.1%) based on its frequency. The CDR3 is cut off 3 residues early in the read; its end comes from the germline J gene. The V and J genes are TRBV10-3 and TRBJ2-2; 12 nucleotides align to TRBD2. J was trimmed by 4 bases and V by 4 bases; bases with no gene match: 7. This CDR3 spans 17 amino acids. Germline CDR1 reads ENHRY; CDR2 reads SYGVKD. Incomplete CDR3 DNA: TGTGCCATCAGTGTTCTAGCGGGAGGGCCTGGCACCGGGGAG. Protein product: CAISVLAGGPGTGE. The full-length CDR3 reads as CAISVLAGGPGTGELFF.

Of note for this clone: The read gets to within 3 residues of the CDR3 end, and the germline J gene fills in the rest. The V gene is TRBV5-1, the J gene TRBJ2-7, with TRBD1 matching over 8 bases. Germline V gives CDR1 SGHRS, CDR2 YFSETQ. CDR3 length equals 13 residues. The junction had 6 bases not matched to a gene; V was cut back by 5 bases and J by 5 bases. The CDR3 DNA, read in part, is TGCGCCAGCAGTTACAGGGGGTTCAACGAG. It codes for CASSYRGFNE. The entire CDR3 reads CASSYRGFNEQYF. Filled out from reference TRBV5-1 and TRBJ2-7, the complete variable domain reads KAGVTQTPRYLIKTRGQQVTLSCSPISGHRSVSWYQQTPGQGLQFLFEYFSETQRNKGNFPGRFSGRQFSNSRSEMNVSTLELGDSALYLCASSYRGFNEQYFGPGTRLTVT.